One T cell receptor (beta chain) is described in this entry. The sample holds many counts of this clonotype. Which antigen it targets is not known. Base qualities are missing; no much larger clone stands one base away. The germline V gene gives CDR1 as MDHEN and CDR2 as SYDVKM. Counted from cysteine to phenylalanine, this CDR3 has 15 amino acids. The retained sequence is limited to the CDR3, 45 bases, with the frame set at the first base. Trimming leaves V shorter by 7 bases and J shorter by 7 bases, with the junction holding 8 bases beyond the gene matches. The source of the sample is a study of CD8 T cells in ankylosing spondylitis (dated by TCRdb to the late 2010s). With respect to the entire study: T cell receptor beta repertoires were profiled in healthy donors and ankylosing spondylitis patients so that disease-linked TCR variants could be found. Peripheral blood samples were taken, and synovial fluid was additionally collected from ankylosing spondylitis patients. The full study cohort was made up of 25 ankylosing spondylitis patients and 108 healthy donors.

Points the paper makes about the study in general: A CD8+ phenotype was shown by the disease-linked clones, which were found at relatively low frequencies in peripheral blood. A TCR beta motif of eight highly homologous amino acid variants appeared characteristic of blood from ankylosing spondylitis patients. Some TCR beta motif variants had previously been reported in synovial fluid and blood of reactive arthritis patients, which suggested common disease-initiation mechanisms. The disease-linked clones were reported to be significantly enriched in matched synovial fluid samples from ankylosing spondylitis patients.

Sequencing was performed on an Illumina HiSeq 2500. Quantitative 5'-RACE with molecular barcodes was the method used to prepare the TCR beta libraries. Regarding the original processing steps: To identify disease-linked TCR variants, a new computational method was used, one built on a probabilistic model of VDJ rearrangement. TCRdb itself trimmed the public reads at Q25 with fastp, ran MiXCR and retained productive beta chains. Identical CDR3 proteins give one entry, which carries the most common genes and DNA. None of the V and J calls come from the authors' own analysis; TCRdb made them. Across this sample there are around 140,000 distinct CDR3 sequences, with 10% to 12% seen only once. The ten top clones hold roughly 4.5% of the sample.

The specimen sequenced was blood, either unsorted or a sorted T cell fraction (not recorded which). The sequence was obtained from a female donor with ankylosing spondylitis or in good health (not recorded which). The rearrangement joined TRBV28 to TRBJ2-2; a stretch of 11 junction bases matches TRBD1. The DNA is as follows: TGTGCCAGCAATTCGGGACAGGGGGAGATCGGGGAGCTGTTTTTT. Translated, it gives CASNSGQGEIGELFF.